This T cell receptor (beta chain) was documented in a study of shared clonotypes between healthy human individuals. The germline V gene encodes CDR1 SGHRS and CDR2 YFSETQ. Trimming left V 0 bases short and J 0 bases short, with 9 bases between. The CDR3 length is 16 residues. The data were produced by immunoSEQ multiplex PCR, yet TCRdb's version contains in-frame clones alone and is incomplete. The sample yields approximately 940,000 clones, about 80% seen once. The chain has TRBV5-1 and TRBJ2-2; D gene unclear. The TCR sequence derives from a man younger than 35 in good health. The sequenced sample consisted of memory CD4+ T cells sorted from blood. This sample's subset: CD45RA-negative fraction. The CDR3 spells CASSLASLANTGELFF. CDR3 coding DNA: TGCGCCAGCAGCTTGGCGAGCCTCGCGAACACCGGGGAGCTGTTTTTT.